This T cell receptor (beta chain) was captured in a study of OX40 agonist ivuxolimab in advanced cancers. Study-wide findings and caveats: Expanded peripheral T cell antigen specificity was not determined. With doses of 0.1 to 3.0 mg/kg, CD4+ and CD8+ blood T cells had undergone clonal expansion by week 6.

Patients were ruled out by autoimmune disease history or systemic immunosuppression. This clone was observed once. Its antigen remains unknown. Generated by immunoSEQ multiplex PCR, the TCRdb table keeps only in-frame clones and is missing some. The sample gives 40,000 to 55,000 clones, about 90% of which show up once; around 29% is in the top ten. Germline CDR1 and CDR2: SGHRS and YFSETQ. The germline V and J ends were trimmed by 0 bases and 2 bases, with 9 bases remaining between them. The CDR3 totals 14 residues. Here the sequenced sample was CD4+ or CD8+ T cells sorted from blood, taken in a trial of the OX40 agonist ivuxolimab. This rearrangement joins TRBV5-1 to TRBJ2-7; D unresolved. The TCR originated in an adult with an advanced solid tumor such as melanoma, head and neck, liver or kidney cancer. The CDR3 region has the DNA TGCGCCAGCAGCTTGGGTACATCCGCCTACGAGCAGTACTTC. As protein: CASSLGTSAYEQYF.